The entry below gives a single T cell receptor beta chain sequence along with its context. The record originates from a study of blood T cell repertoires in COVID-19. The wider study: Whether acute or convalescent, the COVID-19 samples came from the United States, Italy and Spain. Nucleic acid was either cDNA or gDNA, and it came from T cells, B-cell-depleted T cells, or PBMCs.

Authors' processing steps: It was from reference gene primer amplification that nucleated cell counts were estimated. Method: immunoSEQ multiplex PCR; TCRdb's copy keeps in-frame clones and lacks some. That table is the source of V, J and clone size, and D and trimming were worked out from the DNA. The sample consists of about 55,000 clones, over 75% of them appearing once. The CDR3 extends over 18 amino acids. After removal of 3 bases from V and 7 bases from J, the junction contained 12 bases not matched to a gene. The germline V gene has CDR1 WNHNN and CDR2 SYGVQD (reference sequence). Source material: peripheral blood. V gene TRBV10-1 combines with J gene TRBJ1-6; 10 nucleotides agree with TRBD1. The source is a man aged 65-85 years with acute or convalescent COVID-19. In DNA, the CDR3 is TGCGCCAGCAGTGAACTAAAGACCGGGACAGGGGAGAATTCACCCCTCCACTTT. Protein product: CASSELKTGTGENSPLHF.